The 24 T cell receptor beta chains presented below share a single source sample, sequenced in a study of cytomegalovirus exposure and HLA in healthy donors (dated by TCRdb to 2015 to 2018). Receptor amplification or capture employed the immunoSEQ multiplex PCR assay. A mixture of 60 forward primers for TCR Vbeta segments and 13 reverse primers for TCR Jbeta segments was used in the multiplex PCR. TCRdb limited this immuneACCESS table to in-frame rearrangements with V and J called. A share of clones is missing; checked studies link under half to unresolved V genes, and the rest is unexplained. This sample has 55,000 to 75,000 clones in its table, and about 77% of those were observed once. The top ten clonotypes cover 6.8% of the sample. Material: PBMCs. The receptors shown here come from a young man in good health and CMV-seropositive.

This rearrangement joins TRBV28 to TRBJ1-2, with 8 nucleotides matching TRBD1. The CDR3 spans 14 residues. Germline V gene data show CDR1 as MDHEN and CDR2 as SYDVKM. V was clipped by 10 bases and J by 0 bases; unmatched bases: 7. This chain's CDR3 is CATEGQGANYGYTF. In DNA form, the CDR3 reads TGTGCCACCGAAGGACAGGGTGCTAACTATGGCTACACCTTC.

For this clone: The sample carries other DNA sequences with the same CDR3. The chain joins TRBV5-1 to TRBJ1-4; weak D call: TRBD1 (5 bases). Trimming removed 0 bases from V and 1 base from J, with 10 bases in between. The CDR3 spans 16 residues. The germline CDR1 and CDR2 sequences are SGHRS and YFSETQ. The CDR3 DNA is TGCGCCAGCAGCTTGGATGGGGCGGAAACTAATGAAAAACTGTTTTTT. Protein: CASSLDGAETNEKLFF.

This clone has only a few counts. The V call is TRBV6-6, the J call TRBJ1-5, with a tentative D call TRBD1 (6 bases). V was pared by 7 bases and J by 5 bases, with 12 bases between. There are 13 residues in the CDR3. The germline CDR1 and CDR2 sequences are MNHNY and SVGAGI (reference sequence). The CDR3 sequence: CASTHRAHQPQHF. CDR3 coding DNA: TGTGCCAGCACCCACAGGGCCCATCAGCCCCAGCATTTT.

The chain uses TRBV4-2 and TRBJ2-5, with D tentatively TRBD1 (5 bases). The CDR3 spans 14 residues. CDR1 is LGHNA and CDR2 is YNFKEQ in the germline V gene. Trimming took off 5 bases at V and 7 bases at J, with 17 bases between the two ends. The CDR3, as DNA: TGTGCCAGCAGCACCCCCGGGCCCCAGGGGACCCAGTACTTC. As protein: CASSTPGPQGTQYF.

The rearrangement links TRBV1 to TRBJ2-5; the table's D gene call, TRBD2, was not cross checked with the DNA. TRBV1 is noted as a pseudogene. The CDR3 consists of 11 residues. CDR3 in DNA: TGCTCTCCTCGCTATAAACAGACCCAGTACTTC. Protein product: CSPRYKQTQYF.

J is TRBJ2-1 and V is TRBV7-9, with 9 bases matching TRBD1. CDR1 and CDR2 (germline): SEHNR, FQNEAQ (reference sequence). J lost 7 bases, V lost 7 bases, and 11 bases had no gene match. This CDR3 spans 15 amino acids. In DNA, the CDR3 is TGTGCCAGCAAAGACCGGGACAGGGATAGGAATGAGCAGTTCTTC. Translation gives CASKDRDRDRNEQFF.

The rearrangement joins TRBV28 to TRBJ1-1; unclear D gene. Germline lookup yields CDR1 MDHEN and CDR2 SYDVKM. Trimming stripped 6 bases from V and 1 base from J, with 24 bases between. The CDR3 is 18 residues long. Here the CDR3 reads CASSPTPFISPSNTEAFF. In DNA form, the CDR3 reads TGTGCCAGCAGCCCTACCCCGTTCATCTCCCCGTCGAACACTGAAGCTTTCTTT. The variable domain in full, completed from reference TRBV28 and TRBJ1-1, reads DVKVTQSSRYLVKRTGEKVFLECVQDMDHENMFWYRQDPGLGLRLIYFSYDVKMKEKGDIPEGYSVSREKKERFSLILESASTNQTSMYLCASSPTPFISPSNTEAFFGQGTRLTVV.

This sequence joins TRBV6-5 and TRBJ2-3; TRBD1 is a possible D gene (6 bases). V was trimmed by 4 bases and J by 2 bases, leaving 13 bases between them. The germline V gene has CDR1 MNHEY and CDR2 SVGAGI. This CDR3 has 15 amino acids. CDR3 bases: TGTGCCAGCAGTTCCTTCGGACAGTCCACAGATACGCAGTATTTT. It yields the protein CASSSFGQSTDTQYF.

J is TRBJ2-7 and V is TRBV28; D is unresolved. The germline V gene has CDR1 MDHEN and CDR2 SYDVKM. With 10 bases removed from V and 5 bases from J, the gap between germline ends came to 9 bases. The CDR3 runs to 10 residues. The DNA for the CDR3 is TGTGCCATCATGTCGGACGAGCAGTACTTC. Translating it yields CAIMSDEQYF.

The CDR3 loop is CASSPSQTPGEQYF. The CDR3 coding sequence is TGTGCCAGCTCACCCTCCCAGACTCCCGGCGAGCAGTACTTC. V usage is TRBV18 and J usage is TRBJ2-7; D unclear. V lost 3 bases and J 6 bases, leaving 15 bases between the germline ends. Germline V gene data show CDR1 as KGHSH and CDR2 as LQKENI. The CDR3 spans 14 residues.

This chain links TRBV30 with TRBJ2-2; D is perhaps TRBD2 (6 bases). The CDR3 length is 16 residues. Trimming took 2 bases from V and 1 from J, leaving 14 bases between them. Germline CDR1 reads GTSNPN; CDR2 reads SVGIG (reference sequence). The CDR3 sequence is CAWSRGRYKNTGELFF. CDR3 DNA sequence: TGTGCCTGGAGTCGGGGGAGGTACAAGAACACCGGGGAGCTGTTTTTT.

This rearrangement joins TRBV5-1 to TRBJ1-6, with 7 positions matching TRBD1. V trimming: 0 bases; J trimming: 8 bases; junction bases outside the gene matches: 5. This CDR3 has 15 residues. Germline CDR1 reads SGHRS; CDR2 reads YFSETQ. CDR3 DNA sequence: TGCGCCAGCAGCTTGGCCATGCAGGGGGATTCACCCCTCCACTTT. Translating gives CASSLAMQGDSPLHF.

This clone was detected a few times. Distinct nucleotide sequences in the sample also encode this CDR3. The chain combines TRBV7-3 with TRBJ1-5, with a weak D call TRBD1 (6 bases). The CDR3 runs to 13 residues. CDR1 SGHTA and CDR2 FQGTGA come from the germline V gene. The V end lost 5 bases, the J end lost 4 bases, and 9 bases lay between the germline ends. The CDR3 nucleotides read TGTGCCAGCAGCCCAGGGGTTAATCAGCCCCAGCATTTT. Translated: CASSPGVNQPQHF.

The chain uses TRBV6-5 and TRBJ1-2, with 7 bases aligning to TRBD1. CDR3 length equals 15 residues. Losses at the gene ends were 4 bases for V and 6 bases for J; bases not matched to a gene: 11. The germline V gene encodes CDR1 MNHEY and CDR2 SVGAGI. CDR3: CASSSWTGDWDGYTF. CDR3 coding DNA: TGTGCCAGCAGTTCTTGGACAGGCGATTGGGATGGCTACACCTTC.

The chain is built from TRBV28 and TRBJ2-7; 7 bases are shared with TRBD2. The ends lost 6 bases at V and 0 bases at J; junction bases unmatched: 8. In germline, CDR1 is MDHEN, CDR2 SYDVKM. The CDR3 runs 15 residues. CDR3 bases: TGTGCCAGCAGCGTGGGGGAGGGAAGCTCCTACGAGCAGTACTTC. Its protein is CASSVGEGSSYEQYF. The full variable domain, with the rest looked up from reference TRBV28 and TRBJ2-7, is DVKVTQSSRYLVKRTGEKVFLECVQDMDHENMFWYRQDPGLGLRLIYFSYDVKMKEKGDIPEGYSVSREKKERFSLILESASTNQTSMYLCASSVGEGSSYEQYFGPGTRLTVT.

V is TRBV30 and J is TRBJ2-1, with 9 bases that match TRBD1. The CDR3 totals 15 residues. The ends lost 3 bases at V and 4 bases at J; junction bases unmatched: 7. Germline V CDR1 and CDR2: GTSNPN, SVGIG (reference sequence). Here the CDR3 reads CAWSATGGQYNEQFF. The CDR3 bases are TGTGCCTGGAGCGCAACAGGGGGCCAGTACAATGAGCAGTTCTTC.

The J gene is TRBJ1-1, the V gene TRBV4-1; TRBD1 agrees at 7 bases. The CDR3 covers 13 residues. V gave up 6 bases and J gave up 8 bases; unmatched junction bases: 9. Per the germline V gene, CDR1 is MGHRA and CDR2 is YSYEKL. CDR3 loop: CASRIEGAREAFF. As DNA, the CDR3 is TGCGCCAGCAGGATTGAGGGGGCGAGGGAAGCTTTCTTT.

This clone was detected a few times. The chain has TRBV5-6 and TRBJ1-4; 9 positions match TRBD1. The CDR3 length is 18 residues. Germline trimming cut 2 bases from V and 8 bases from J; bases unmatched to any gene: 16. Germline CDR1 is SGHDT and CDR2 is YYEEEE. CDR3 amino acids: CASSLPGTGRELGEKLFF. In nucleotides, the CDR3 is TGTGCCAGCAGCTTACCCGGGACAGGGCGAGAATTAGGAGAAAAACTGTTTTTT. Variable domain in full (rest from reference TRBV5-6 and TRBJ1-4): DAGVTQSPTHLIKTRGQQVTLRCSPKSGHDTVSWYQQALGQGPQFIFQYYEEEERQRGNFPDRFSGHQFPNYSSELNVNALLLGDSALYLCASSLPGTGRELGEKLFFGSGTQLSVL.

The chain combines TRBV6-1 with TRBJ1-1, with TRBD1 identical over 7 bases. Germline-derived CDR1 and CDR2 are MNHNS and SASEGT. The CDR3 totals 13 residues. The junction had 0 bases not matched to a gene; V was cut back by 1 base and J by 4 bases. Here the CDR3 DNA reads TGTGCCAGCAGTGAAGGGACAGGCACTGAAGCTTTCTTT. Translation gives CASSEGTGTEAFF.

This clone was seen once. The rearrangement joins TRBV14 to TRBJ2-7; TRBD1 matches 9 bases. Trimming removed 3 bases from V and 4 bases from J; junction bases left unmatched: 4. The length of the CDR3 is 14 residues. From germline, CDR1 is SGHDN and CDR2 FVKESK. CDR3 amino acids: CASSQGTGRYEQYF. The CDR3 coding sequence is TGTGCCAGCAGCCAGGGGACAGGGAGATACGAGCAGTACTTC.

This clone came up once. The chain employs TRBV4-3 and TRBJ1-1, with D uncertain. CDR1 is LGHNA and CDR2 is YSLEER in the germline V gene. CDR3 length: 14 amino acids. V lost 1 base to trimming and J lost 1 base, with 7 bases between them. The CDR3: CASSQGTPNTEAFF. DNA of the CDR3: TGCGCCAGCAGCCAAGGAACACCGAACACTGAAGCTTTCTTT.

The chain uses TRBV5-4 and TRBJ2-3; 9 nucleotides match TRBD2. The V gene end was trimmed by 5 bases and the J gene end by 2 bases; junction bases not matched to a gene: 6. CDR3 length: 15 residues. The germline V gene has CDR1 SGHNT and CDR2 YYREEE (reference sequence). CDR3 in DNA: TGTGCCAGCAGACCGGCGGGGGGGAACACAGATACGCAGTATTTT. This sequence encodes CASRPAGGNTDTQYF.

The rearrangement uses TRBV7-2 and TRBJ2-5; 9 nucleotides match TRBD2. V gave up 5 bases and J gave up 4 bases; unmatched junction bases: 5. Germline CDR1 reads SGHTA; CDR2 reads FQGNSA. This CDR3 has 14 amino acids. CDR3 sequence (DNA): TGTGCCAGCAGCACGCAGCGGGGGGTAGAGACCCAGTACTTC. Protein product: CASSTQRGVETQYF.

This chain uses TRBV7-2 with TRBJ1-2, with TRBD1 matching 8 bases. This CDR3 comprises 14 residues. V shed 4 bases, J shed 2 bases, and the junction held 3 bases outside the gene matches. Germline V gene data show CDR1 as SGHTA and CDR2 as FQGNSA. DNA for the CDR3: TGTGCCAGCAGCTCGGACAGGGTAAACTATGGCTACACCTTC. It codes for CASSSDRVNYGYTF.